Detailed here is one TCR beta chain. Its antigen is unknown. Trimming cost V 6 bases and J 3 bases; bases outside gene matches: 13. This CDR3 has 16 amino acids. CDR1 is MNHEY and CDR2 is SVGAGI in the germline V gene. Library preparation tagged each individual cDNA molecule with a unique molecular identifier. Study processing details: Per sample, the median was 95,638 TCRs, with values from around 20,000 to 690,000. TCRdb analysed the RACE reads with MiXCR anew, one entry per CDR3 protein. The V and J calls were not made by the authors but by TCRdb's processing. The profile shows roughly 100,000 distinct CDR3 sequences, 34% of them singletons. This entry belongs to a study of human T cells and chemical hapten exposure. General study results and limits: Sensitization with DPC brought no change to TCRs above 1 in 1000 in frequency.

The time point denotes: patch test 3, about 24 weeks after DPC sensitization. Treatment of the sample: therapeutic diphenylcyclopropenone sensitization with weekly scalp DPC. The starting material was whole blood, obtained in connection with sensitization to the hapten diphenylcyclopropenone (DPC). V is TRBV6-5 and J is TRBJ2-5, with TRBD1 identical over 7 bases. The receptor was derived from a man aged 35-49 years with alopecia areata. Some clones in this sample may be carry-over from other donors' samples. CDR3 bases: TGTGCCAGCAGACCTAATCTAGAGGGGGCTGAAGAGACCCAGTACTTC. Residues: CASRPNLEGAEETQYF.